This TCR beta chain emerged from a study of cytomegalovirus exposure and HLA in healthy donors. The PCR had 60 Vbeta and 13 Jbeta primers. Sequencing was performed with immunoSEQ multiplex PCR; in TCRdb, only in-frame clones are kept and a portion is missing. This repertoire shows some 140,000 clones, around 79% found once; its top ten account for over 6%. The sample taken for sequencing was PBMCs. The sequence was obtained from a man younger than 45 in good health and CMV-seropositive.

Written as DNA, the CDR3 is TGCGCCAGCAGCTGGGGGCAGGGAAGCTCCTACGAGCAGTACTTC. It specifies CASSWGQGSSYEQYF. The chain carries TRBV5-1 and TRBJ2-7; TRBD1 might be the D (6 bases). Germline-derived CDR1 and CDR2 are SGHRS and YFSETQ. This CDR3 region has 15 residues. V shed 3 bases and J shed 0 bases, with 13 bases lying between them. The variable domain in full, completed from reference TRBV5-1 and TRBJ2-7, reads KAGVTQTPRYLIKTRGQQVTLSCSPISGHRSVSWYQQTPGQGLQFLFEYFSETQRNKGNFPGRFSGRQFSNSRSEMNVSTLELGDSALYLCASSWGQGSSYEQYFGPGTRLTVT.